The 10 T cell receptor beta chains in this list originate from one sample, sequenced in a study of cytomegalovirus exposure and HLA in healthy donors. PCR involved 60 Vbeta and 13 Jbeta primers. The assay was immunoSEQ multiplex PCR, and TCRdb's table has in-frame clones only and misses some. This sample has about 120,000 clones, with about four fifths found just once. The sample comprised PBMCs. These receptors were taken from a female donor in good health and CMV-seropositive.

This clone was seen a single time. The DNA for the CDR3 is TGTGCCAGCAGCCTTAGCGGGGGAGGATCTAGCACAGATACGCAGTATTTT. Its translation is CASSLSGGGSSTDTQYF. The rearrangement uses TRBV27 and TRBJ2-3; 9 positions match TRBD2. CDR1 MNHEY and CDR2 SMNVEV come from the germline V gene (reference sequence). The CDR3 consists of 17 residues. V lost 6 bases, J lost 0 bases, and 10 bases stayed unmatched.

Here the CDR3 DNA reads TGTGCCAGTAGTATAGATCGGGTATCGGCGATGGGACAGGACGGAAACACCATATATTTT. The encoded protein is CASSIDRVSAMGQDGNTIYF. V is TRBV19 and J is TRBJ1-3, with 8 bases matching TRBD1. Germline V gene sequence: CDR1 LNHDA, CDR2 SQIVND (reference sequence). J was trimmed by 4 bases and V by 0 bases; bases with no gene match: 17. The CDR3 is made up of 20 amino acids.

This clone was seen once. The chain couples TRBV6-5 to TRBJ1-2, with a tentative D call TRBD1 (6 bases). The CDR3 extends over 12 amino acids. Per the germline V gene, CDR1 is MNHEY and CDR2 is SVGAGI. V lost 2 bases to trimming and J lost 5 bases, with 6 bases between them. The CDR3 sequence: CASSYGQYGYTF. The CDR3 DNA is TGTGCCAGCAGTTACGGACAGTATGGCTACACCTTC.

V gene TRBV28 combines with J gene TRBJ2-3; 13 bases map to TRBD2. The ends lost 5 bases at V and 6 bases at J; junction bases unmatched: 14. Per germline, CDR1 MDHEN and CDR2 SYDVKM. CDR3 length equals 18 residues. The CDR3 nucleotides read TGTGCCAGCAGTGTCTTCCCGGGACTAGCGGGGTCAGGGGATACGCAGTATTTT. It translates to CASSVFPGLAGSGDTQYF.

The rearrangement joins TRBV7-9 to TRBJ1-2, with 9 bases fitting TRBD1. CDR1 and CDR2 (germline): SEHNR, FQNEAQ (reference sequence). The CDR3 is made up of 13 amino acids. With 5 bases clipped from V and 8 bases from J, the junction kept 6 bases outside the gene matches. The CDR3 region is CASSRGQGSGYTF. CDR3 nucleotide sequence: TGTGCCAGCAGCAGGGGACAGGGCAGCGGCTACACCTTC.

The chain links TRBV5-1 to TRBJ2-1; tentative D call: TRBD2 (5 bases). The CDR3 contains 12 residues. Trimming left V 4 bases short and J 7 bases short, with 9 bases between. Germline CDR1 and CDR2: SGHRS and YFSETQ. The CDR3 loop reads CASSNTGNEQFF. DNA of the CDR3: TGCGCCAGCAGCAACACGGGGAATGAGCAGTTCTTC.

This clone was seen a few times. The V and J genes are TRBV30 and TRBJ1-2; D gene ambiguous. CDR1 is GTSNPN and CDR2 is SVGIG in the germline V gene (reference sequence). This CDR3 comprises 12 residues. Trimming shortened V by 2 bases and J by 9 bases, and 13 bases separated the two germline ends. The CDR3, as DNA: TGTGCCTGGAGTCCGCAGACCGGGAGCTACACCTTC. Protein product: CAWSPQTGSYTF. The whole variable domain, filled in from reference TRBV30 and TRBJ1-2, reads SQTIHQWPATLVQPVGSPLSLECTVEGTSNPNLYWYRQAAGRGLQLLFYSVGIGQISSEVPQNLSASRPQDRQFILSSKKLLLSDSGFYLCAWSPQTGSYTFGSGTRLTVV.

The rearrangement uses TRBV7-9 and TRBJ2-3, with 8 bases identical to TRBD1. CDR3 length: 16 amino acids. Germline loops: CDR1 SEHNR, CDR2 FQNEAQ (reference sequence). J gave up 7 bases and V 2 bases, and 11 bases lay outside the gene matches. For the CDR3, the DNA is TGTGCCAGCAGCTTATGGACAGGGAGCCCCAGGAATACGCAGTATTTT. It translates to CASSLWTGSPRNTQYF. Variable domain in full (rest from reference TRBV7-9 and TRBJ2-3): DTGVSQNPRHKITKRGQNVTFRCDPISEHNRLYWYRQTLGQGPEFLTYFQNEAQLEKSRLLSDRFSAERPKGSFSTLEIQRTEQGDSAMYLCASSLWTGSPRNTQYFGPGTRLTVL.

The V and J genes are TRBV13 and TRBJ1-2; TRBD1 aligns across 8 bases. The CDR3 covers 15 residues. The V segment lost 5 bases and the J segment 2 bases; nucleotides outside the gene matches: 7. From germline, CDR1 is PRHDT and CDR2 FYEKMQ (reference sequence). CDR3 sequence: CASSPSRTGNYGYTF. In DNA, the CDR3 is TGTGCCAGCAGCCCATCGCGGACAGGGAACTATGGCTACACCTTC.

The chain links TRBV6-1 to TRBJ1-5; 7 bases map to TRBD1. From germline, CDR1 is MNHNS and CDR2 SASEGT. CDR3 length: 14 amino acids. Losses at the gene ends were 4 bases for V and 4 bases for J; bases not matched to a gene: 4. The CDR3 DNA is TGTGCCAGCAGTGGACAGGGTGGAAATCAGCCCCAGCATTTT. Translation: CASSGQGGNQPQHF.